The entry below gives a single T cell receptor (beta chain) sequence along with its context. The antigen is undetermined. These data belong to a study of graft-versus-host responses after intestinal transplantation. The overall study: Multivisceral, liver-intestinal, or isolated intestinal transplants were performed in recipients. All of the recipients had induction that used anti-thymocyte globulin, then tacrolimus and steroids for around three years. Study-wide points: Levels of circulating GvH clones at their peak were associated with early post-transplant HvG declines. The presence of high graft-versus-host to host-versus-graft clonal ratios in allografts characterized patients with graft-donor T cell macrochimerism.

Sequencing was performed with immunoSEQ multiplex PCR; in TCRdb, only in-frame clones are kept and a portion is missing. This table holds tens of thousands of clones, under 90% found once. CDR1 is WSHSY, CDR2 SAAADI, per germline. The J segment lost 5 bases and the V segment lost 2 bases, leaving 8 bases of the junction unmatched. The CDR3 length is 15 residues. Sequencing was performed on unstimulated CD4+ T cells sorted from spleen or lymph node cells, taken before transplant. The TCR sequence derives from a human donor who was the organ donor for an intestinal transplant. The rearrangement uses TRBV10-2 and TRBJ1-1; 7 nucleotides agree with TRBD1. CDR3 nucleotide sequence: TGCGCCAGCAGTGAGGAGACAGGGACGAAAACTGAAGCTTTCTTT. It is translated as CASSEETGTKTEAFF.